The clone carrying this T cell receptor beta chain was recorded once. What it recognizes is unknown. The sample belongs to a study of OX40 agonist ivuxolimab in advanced cancers. Study conclusions and caveats: Partial responders treated at 0.1-3.0 mg/kg exhibited clonal expansion among the lowest measured.

Libraries were prepared by immunoSEQ multiplex PCR; TCRdb keeps only in-frame clonotypes and omits some of them. Of roughly 100,000 clones in the sample, roughly 88% were seen once. The CDR3 is made up of 11 amino acids. CDR1 is SEHNR and CDR2 is FQNEAQ in the germline V gene (reference sequence). V dropped 4 bases and J dropped 10 bases, with 8 bases sitting between them. Specimen: CD4+ or CD8+ T cells sorted from blood, collected in a trial of the OX40 agonist ivuxolimab. The origin of this receptor is an adult with an advanced solid tumor such as melanoma, head and neck, liver or kidney cancer. The rearrangement uses TRBV7-9 and TRBJ2-1; D call uncertain. CDR3 bases: TGTGCCAGCAGCTCGCTTTGGGAGCAGTTCTTC. Translation gives CASSSLWEQFF.